This T cell receptor beta chain was obtained from a study of T cell repertoires in cytomegalovirus infection. Study-wide context: It can be stated that public TCR beta signatures indicated CMV infection as well as a matching HLA type. Points from the study as a whole: Cumulative frequency (of public TCR beta family members) identified carriers of CMV plus the relevant HLA. Dominant in the ex vivo response were TCR beta clonotypes restricted by HLA-C and specific for CMV.

This clonotype was counted at least ten times. Its antigen is still unknown. The CDR3 spans 14 residues. Germline CDR1 reads SGHVS; CDR2 reads FQNEAQ. Trimming removed 4 bases from V and 4 bases from J; junction bases left unmatched: 4. TCRdb reprocessed the reads with MiXCR, giving one entry per CDR3 protein. The sample records under 100,000 distinct CDR3 sequences, less than 4.5% being singletons. The chain employs TRBV7-8 and TRBJ1-1, with TRBD1 matching over 9 bases. Sample: PBMCs. The TCR comes from a human donor in good health (CMV status not recorded). Some clones in this sample may be carry-over from other donors' samples. The CDR3 here is CASSSDRGGTEAFF. DNA of the CDR3: TGTGCCAGCAGCTCCGACAGGGGGGGCACTGAAGCTTTCTTT.